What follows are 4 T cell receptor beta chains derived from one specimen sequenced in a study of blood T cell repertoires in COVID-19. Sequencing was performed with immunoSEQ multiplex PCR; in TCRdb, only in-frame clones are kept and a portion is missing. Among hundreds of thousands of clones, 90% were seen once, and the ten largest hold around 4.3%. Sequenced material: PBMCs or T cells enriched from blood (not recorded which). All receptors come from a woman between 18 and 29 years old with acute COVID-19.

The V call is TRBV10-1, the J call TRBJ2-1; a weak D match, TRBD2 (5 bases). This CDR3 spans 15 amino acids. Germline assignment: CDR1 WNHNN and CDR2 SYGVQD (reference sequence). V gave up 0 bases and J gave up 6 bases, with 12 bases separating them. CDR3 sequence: CASSESDAGSNEQFF. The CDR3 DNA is TGCGCCAGCAGTGAGTCGGACGCGGGTTCCAATGAGCAGTTCTTC.

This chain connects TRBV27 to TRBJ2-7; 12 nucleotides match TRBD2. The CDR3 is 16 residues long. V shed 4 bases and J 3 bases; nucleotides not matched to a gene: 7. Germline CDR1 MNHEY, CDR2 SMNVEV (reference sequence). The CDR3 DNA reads TGTGCCAGCAGTTCATTAGGACTAGCGGGGTTCTACGAGCAGTACTTC. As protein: CASSSLGLAGFYEQYF.

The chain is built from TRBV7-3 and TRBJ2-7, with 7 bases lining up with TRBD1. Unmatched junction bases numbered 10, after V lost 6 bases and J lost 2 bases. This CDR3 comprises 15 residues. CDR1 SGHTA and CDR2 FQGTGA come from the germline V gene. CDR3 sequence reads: CASSVREGGPYEQYF. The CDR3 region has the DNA TGTGCCAGCAGTGTCCGCGAAGGGGGCCCCTACGAGCAGTACTTC. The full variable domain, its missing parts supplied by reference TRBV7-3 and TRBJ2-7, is GAGVSQTPSNKVTEKGKYVELRCDPISGHTALYWYRQSLGQGPEFLIYFQGTGAADDSGLPNDRFFAVRPEGSVSTLKIQRTERGDSAVYLCASSVREGGPYEQYFGPGTRLTVT.

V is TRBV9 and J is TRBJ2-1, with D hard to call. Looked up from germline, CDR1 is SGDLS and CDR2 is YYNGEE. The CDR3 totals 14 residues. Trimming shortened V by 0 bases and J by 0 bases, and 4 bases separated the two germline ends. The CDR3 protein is CASSVAGSYNEQFF. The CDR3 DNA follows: TGTGCCAGCAGCGTAGCGGGCTCCTACAATGAGCAGTTCTTC.